A single sample gave rise to the 11 T cell receptor beta chains below, sequenced in a study of cytomegalovirus exposure and HLA in healthy donors. TCRdb keeps only in-frame clones here, not all; method: immunoSEQ multiplex PCR. In the table there are about 220,000 clones, approximately 88% of which are singletons. The sequenced sample was PBMCs. Source of these receptors: a woman aged 25-40 years in good health and CMV-seropositive.

The rearrangement joins TRBV11-2 to TRBJ1-2; D is perhaps TRBD1 (5 bases). The germline gives CDR1 SGHAT, CDR2 FQNNGV. Trimming cost V 3 bases and J 1 base, with 12 bases left between them. The CDR3 runs to 15 residues. DNA of the CDR3: TGTGCCAGCAGCTTTGGGGACGAAAATAACTATGGCTACACCTTC. Translating gives CASSFGDENNYGYTF. Full variable domain (missing parts from reference TRBV11-2 and TRBJ1-2): EAGVAQSPRYKIIEKRQSVAFWCNPISGHATLYWYQQILGQGPKLLIQFQNNGVVDDSQLPKDRFSAERLKGVDSTLKIQPAKLEDSAVYLCASSFGDENNYGYTFGSGTRLTVV.

This clone has more than one count but fewer than ten. The chain employs TRBV4-1 and TRBJ2-7, with a possible D match to TRBD1 (6 bases). V lost 3 bases, J lost 2 bases, and 20 bases lay in between. The CDR3 has 17 residues. Germline CDR1 MGHRA, CDR2 YSYEKL. DNA for the CDR3: TGCGCCAGCAGCCATACGGGACAACCGGATTGGACCTACGAGCAGTACTTC. Translation: CASSHTGQPDWTYEQYF.

The rearrangement joins TRBV29-1 to TRBJ1-1, with unresolved D. Trimming took 1 base from V and 5 from J, leaving 17 bases between them. The CDR3 has 15 residues. Germline V gene lookup returns CDR1 SQVTM and CDR2 ANQGSEA. This CDR3 reads CSVEGIERSETEAFF. As DNA, the CDR3 is TGCAGCGTTGAAGGGATTGAGCGATCCGAGACTGAAGCTTTCTTT.

The V and J genes are TRBV19 and TRBJ2-7; 9 nucleotides align to TRBD2. Germline CDR1 LNHDA, CDR2 SQIVND (reference sequence). J gave up 4 bases and V 5 bases, and 12 bases lay outside the gene matches. This CDR3 comprises 16 residues. The DNA for the CDR3 is TGTGCCAGTAGTTCCCGGGCGGGAGGGCCCGCATACGAGCAGTACTTC. Translating it yields CASSSRAGGPAYEQYF.

The genes are TRBV4-1 and TRBJ2-7; D is possibly TRBD2 (5 bases). This CDR3 region has 15 residues. V shed 4 bases and J shed 6 bases, with 19 bases lying between them. Germline V gives CDR1 MGHRA, CDR2 YSYEKL. As DNA, the CDR3 is TGCGCCAGCAGCCCCCTGAGTGACGGGATCCTCGAGCAGTACTTC. Its protein product is CASSPLSDGILEQYF.

The rearrangement joins TRBV2 to TRBJ1-3; possible D gene TRBD1, 6 bases. Germline values: CDR1 SNHLY, CDR2 FYNNEI. V lost 6 bases, J lost 3 bases, and 15 bases lay in between. The length of the CDR3 is 15 residues. The CDR3 reads CASSVQGMVGNTIYF. The CDR3 DNA is TGTGCCAGCAGCGTACAGGGTATGGTTGGAAACACCATATATTTT.

V is TRBV10-1 and J is TRBJ2-5; perhaps TRBD2 as D (5 bases). In germline, CDR1 is WNHNN, CDR2 SYGVQD (reference sequence). CDR3 length equals 16 residues. The V gene lost 2 bases and the J gene lost 2 bases, with 15 bases spanning the gap. In DNA, the CDR3 is TGCGCCAGCAGTGAGAGCTCGCTGGGAGAACAAGAGACCCAGTACTTC. It codes for CASSESSLGEQETQYF.

The genes are TRBV27 and TRBJ1-1; D gene ambiguous. The germline V gene encodes CDR1 MNHEY and CDR2 SMNVEV (reference sequence). The CDR3 runs to 13 residues. Between the trimmed V and J ends, which lost 3 bases and 3 bases, there was a span of 8 bases. The CDR3 DNA sequence: TGTGCCAGCAGTTTTGGGCAGTACACTGAAGCTTTCTTT. Translating gives CASSFGQYTEAFF.

The gene calls are TRBV6-5 and TRBJ2-7; tentative D call: TRBD1 (5 bases). Germline V gene data show CDR1 as MNHEY and CDR2 as SVGAGI. The CDR3 is 15 residues long. Trimming shortened V by 6 bases and J by 0 bases, and 15 bases separated the two germline ends. CDR3 bases: TGTGCCAGCAGACGTGACAGTACCGCCTCCTACGAGCAGTACTTC. It translates to CASRRDSTASYEQYF.

The J gene is TRBJ2-1, the V gene TRBV10-3; no clear D gene. The V end lost 3 bases, the J end lost 8 bases, and 11 bases lay between the germline ends. Germline assignment: CDR1 ENHRY and CDR2 SYGVKD. The CDR3 spans 13 residues. The CDR3 sequence is CAISDGSRDEQFF. CDR3 coding DNA: TGTGCCATCAGTGACGGCAGTAGGGATGAGCAGTTCTTC.

The chain has TRBV4-1 and TRBJ2-3; D ambiguous. The CDR3 sequence is 15 residues long. CDR1 and CDR2 (germline): MGHRA, YSYEKL. V gave up 4 bases and J gave up 0 bases, with 11 bases separating them. CDR3 in DNA: TGCGCCAGCAGCCGCCCCAGTCCTAGCACAGATACGCAGTATTTT. This gives the protein CASSRPSPSTDTQYF.